The next 9 T cell receptor beta chains were all read from a single sample in a study of beta chain features in type 1 diabetes. Their antigens are not known. The authors reverse transcribed all of the isolated RNA, so sequencing captured expressed TCRB transcripts. Measured with immunoSEQ multiplex PCR; TCRdb has only the in-frame clones, and not every one. Among 200,000 to 300,000 clones listed, around 21% were seen once. Findings of the study overall: Type 1 diabetes patients showed a moderate but significant shortening of TCRB CDR3s in all four CD4+ subsets.

Specimen: naive CD4+ T cells from blood. These receptor sequences come from a woman between 40 and 50 years old with type 1 diabetes.

This clone occurred a few times. CDR3 nucleotides: TGCGCCAGCAGCCAAGCCAGCTATGGCTACACCTTC. Translated: CASSQASYGYTF. V is TRBV4-3 and J is TRBJ1-2; D remains unclear. CDR3 length equals 12 residues. The V and J ends lost 1 base and 4 bases respectively, with 4 bases between them. Germline CDR1 is LGHNA and CDR2 is YSLEER.

The J gene is TRBJ1-2, the V gene TRBV18, with D possibly matching TRBD1 (6 bases). The V and J ends lost 3 bases and 2 bases respectively, with 10 bases between them. The CDR3 is 14 amino acids. Germline-derived CDR1 and CDR2 are KGHSH and LQKENI. The CDR3 region is CASSPYRENYGYTF. CDR3 coding DNA: TGTGCCAGCTCACCTTACAGGGAAAACTATGGCTACACCTTC.

This clone appeared a few times. The V and J genes are TRBV5-4 and TRBJ2-1, with 10 bases aligning to TRBD2. V lost 1 base, J lost 2 bases, and 0 bases stayed unmatched. CDR1 is SGHNT, CDR2 YYREEE, per germline (reference sequence). CDR3 length: 15 amino acids. The CDR3 coding sequence is TGTGCCAGCAGCTTGACTAGCGGGGCCTACAATGAGCAGTTCTTC. Its translation: CASSLTSGAYNEQFF.

This clone turned up a few times. The chain uses TRBV27 and TRBJ2-7; a possible D gene is TRBD1 (6 bases). The V end lost 5 bases, the J end lost 3 bases, and 8 bases lay between the germline ends. The CDR3 has 12 amino acids. Germline V gene lookup returns CDR1 MNHEY and CDR2 SMNVEV (reference sequence). CDR3 amino acids: CASSRGGYEQYF. The CDR3 DNA reads TGTGCCAGCAGTAGAGGGGGCTACGAGCAGTACTTC.

The chain employs TRBV5-4 and TRBJ1-2; 7 nucleotides agree with TRBD1. The CDR3 covers 13 residues. The V and J ends lost 5 bases and 8 bases, in that order; junction bases with no gene match: 9. In germline, CDR1 is SGHNT, CDR2 YYREEE (reference sequence). This CDR3 reads CASRLRGTAGYTF. The CDR3 nucleotides are TGTGCCAGCAGATTGAGGGGGACAGCAGGCTACACCTTC.

The chain employs TRBV6-5 and TRBJ1-3, with D possibly matching TRBD1 (5 bases). The germline gives CDR1 MNHEY, CDR2 SVGAGI. The ends were cut back, 6 bases at V and 8 bases at J, with 17 bases in the middle. The CDR3 runs 14 residues. The CDR3 region has the DNA TGTGCCAGCAGCTCGACAGCCTTAATCCACACCATATATTTT. This sequence encodes CASSSTALIHTIYF.

The gene calls are TRBV19 and TRBJ2-7; weak D call: TRBD1 (5 bases). CDR1 and CDR2 from the germline V gene are LNHDA and SQIVND (reference sequence). The CDR3 loop spans 14 amino acids. Trimming shortened V by 3 bases and J by 2 bases, and 11 bases separated the two germline ends. The CDR3 sequence is CASSITQATYEQYF. The CDR3 bases are TGTGCCAGTAGTATCACACAGGCCACCTACGAGCAGTACTTC.

The genes are TRBV19 and TRBJ2-5; D remains ambiguous. Trimming took 3 bases from V and 3 from J, leaving 11 bases between them. Germline V gene lookup returns CDR1 LNHDA and CDR2 SQIVND (reference sequence). The CDR3 length is 14 residues. In nucleotides, the CDR3 is TGTGCCAGTAGTATCACGGCGGCGGAAGAGACCCAGTACTTC. This encodes CASSITAAEETQYF.

This chain links TRBV7-3 with TRBJ2-7; 9 bases map to TRBD2. Germline assignment: CDR1 SGHTA and CDR2 FQGTGA. The CDR3 extends over 15 amino acids. V dropped 5 bases and J dropped 5; count of bases not matched to a gene: 10. The CDR3 DNA is TGTGCCAGCAGCCGCGGTCAAGCGGGGGGACACGAGCAGTACTTC. It yields the protein CASSRGQAGGHEQYF.